The T cell receptor (beta chain) described here comes from a study of blood T cell repertoires in COVID-19 (dated by TCRdb to about 2020). About the investigation overall: Samples from collaborators originated in the United States, Italy and Spain and spanned both the acute and convalescent phases of COVID-19. The prospective study material was composed of cDNA or gDNA derived from T cells, B-cell-depleted T cells, or PBMCs. Subjects who had been exposed to COVID-19, were actively infected with it, or had recovered from it provided the deeply sampled blood TCRbeta repertoires that made up the dataset. The repertoires were released in a freely available public database intended as a resource for research on the immune response to SARS-CoV-2. The samples were drawn from two sources: the first 160 participants of the ongoing ImmuneRACE study, and approximately 1,300 subjects contributed by 6 global collaborators. A de-identified subject ID, COVID-19 status, age in years and sex were almost always included in the sample metadata. Where HLA class I and class II types were available, the types were taken from metadata supplied by the sample provider, not from assay-based typing.

Note on this clone: Its specific antigen is unknown. Base qualities are not recorded, but no much larger clone differs from it by a single base.

The CDR3 contains 14 residues, cysteine and phenylalanine counted. Just CDR3 DNA is preserved here, 42 bases in frame from base 1. For CDR1 and CDR2, the germline V gene lists SNHLY and FYNNEI. V loses 1 base of germline sequence and J loses 0 bases, and the interval between the two ends is 4 bases. One collaborating source in Seattle enrolled patients during active infection and followed them longitudinally through the course of disease. Collaborating institutions collected whole blood in K2EDTA tubes following their own protocols. Collaborator samples were shipped for TCRbeta analysis as frozen whole blood, isolated PBMCs, or DNA extracted from either sample type. On the study overall, not on this receptor specifically: How much clinical and demographic metadata was included differed by source and by participant, and the metadata was provided uncurated.

TCRbeta CDR3 regions were amplified from genomic DNA using the immunoSEQ Assay, a bias-controlled multiplex PCR. The paper's data handling went like this. Within the assay, amplification of reference gene primers was used to estimate how many nucleated cells each sample contained. To quantify the absolute abundance of each unique TCRbeta CDR3 rearrangement, sequence reads were collapsed and filtered. For each sample, productive Simpson clonality was calculated as the square root of Simpson's diversity index across productive rearrangements. In its TCRdb copy, this immuneACCESS table keeps in-frame sequences only and misses some clones. Where compared with another copy, unresolved V genes explain less than half of these, and the others have no known cause. Clonal size and the V and J genes are those of that table, whereas D and trimming came from the DNA. Within this sample are some 48,000 clones, with just over 90% of them counted one time only. Clones ranked in the top ten supply roughly 0.99% of the sample.

The rearrangement combines TRBV2 with TRBJ1-5; there is no confident call for the D gene. Sequencing used peripheral blood. The TCR comes from a man in his fifties or sixties with COVID-19, enrolled during active disease. The encoded CDR3 is CASSEVSSNQPQHF. The nucleotide sequence is TGTGCCAGCAGTGAAGTGAGTAGCAATCAGCCCCAGCATTTT.